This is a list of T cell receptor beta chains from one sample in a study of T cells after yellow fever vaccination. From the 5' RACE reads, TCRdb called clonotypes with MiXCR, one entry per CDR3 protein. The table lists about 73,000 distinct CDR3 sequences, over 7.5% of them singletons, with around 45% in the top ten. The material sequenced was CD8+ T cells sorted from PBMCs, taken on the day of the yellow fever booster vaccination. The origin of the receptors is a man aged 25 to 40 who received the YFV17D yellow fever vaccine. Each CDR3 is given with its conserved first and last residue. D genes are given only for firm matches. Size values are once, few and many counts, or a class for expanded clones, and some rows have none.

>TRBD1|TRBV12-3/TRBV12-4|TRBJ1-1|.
CASRDPGTGFTEAFF
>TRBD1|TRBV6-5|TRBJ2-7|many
CASSYGTGYEQYF
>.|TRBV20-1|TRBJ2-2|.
CSASRANTGELFF
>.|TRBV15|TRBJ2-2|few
CATSRGRDTGELFF
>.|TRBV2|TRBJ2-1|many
CASNQGIDEQFF
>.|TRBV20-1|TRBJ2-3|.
CSAPFTFSRDTSRDTQYF
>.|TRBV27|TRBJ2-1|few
CASSLTGSHEQFF
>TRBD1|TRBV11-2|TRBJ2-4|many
CASSIGTGGNIQYF
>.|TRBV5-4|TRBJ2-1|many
CASSPLELSYNEQFF
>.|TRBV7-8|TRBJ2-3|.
CASSNFGVTDTQYF
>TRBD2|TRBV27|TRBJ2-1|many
CASSLVGLAGFSEQFF